These 9 T cell receptor beta chains were sequenced from one sample in a study of blood T cell repertoires in COVID-19. Measured with immunoSEQ multiplex PCR; TCRdb has only the in-frame clones, and not every one. This table holds fewer than 250,000 clones, 88% found once. Sequences were obtained from peripheral blood. The receptor set was obtained from a man aged 25-40 years with acute or convalescent COVID-19.

V gene TRBV11-2 combines with J gene TRBJ2-7; TRBD1 matches at 7 bases. V was clipped by 5 bases and J by 4 bases; unmatched bases: 11. Germline loops: CDR1 SGHAT, CDR2 FQNNGV. This CDR3 spans 15 amino acids. This chain's CDR3 is CASSPGNRGSYEQYF. The CDR3 DNA reads as TGTGCCAGCAGCCCGGGAAACAGGGGTTCGTACGAGCAGTACTTC.

The rearrangement joins TRBV5-1 to TRBJ2-2; D not certain. From germline, CDR1 is SGHRS and CDR2 YFSETQ. CDR3 length: 13 amino acids. With 5 bases removed from V and 4 bases from J, the gap between germline ends came to 9 bases. The CDR3 region is CASRLALTGELFF. CDR3 nucleotides: TGCGCCAGCAGGTTAGCCCTCACCGGGGAGCTGTTTTTT.

The chain has TRBV3-1 (or the pseudogene TRBV3-2) and TRBJ1-3; possible D gene TRBD1, 5 bases. V lost 4 bases and J lost 0, with 13 bases in between. This CDR3 is 16 amino acids long. The germline V gene has CDR1 LGHDT and CDR2 YNNKEL (reference sequence). Here the CDR3 reads CASSRTLSLSGNTIYF. The CDR3 region has the DNA TGTGCCAGCAGCCGGACACTGAGCCTCTCTGGAAACACCATATATTTT.

V usage is TRBV27 and J usage is TRBJ2-5; a possible D gene is TRBD2 (6 bases). The germline V gene encodes CDR1 MNHEY and CDR2 SMNVEV (reference sequence). Trimming removed 1 base at V and 2 bases at J, with 11 bases between. The CDR3 loop spans 15 amino acids. The CDR3 nucleotides read TGTGCCAGCAGTTTATTGGGACTGAAGCAAGAGACCCAGTACTTC. Amino acid sequence: CASSLLGLKQETQYF.

The chain carries TRBV19 and TRBJ1-1; weak D call: TRBD1 (5 bases). This CDR3 has 15 amino acids. V was cut by 8 bases and J by 2 bases, with 18 bases left in between. Germline V gene lookup returns CDR1 LNHDA and CDR2 SQIVND (reference sequence). The CDR3 region is CASGVLGGANTEAFF. For the CDR3, the DNA is TGTGCCAGTGGAGTCCTTGGCGGGGCCAACACTGAAGCTTTCTTT.

This clone was recorded a few times. The J gene is TRBJ2-1, the V gene TRBV7-9; 12 nucleotides match TRBD2. Looked up from germline, CDR1 is SEHNR and CDR2 is FQNEAQ (reference sequence). V lost 3 bases, J lost 10 bases, and 7 bases stayed unmatched. The CDR3 has 15 amino acids. The CDR3 reads CASSFRTSGNGEQFF. The CDR3 DNA follows: TGTGCCAGCAGCTTCCGGACTAGCGGGAATGGGGAGCAGTTCTTC.

This sequence joins TRBV6-5 and TRBJ2-7; 8 bases match TRBD1. V gave up 2 bases and J gave up 2 bases; unmatched junction bases: 2. This CDR3 contains 14 residues. Germline V gene sequence: CDR1 MNHEY, CDR2 SVGAGI. This CDR3 is CASSYQQGAYEQYF. CDR3 nucleotides: TGTGCCAGCAGTTACCAACAGGGGGCCTACGAGCAGTACTTC.

This chain uses TRBV6-5 with TRBJ2-1, with 10 bases fitting TRBD2. Germline CDR1 and CDR2: MNHEY and SVGAGI. The CDR3 is 15 residues long. After removal of 10 bases from V and 6 bases from J, the junction contained 12 bases not matched to a gene. CDR3 residues: CATNALAGEGNEQFF. CDR3 sequence (DNA): TGTGCCACCAACGCCCTAGCGGGAGAGGGCAATGAGCAGTTCTTC.

This clone was seen only a few times. The chain is built from TRBV12-3 or TRBV12-4 and TRBJ1-4; unclear D gene. The V end was cut by 2 bases, the J end by 8 bases, with 6 bases between. The CDR3 has 12 amino acids. The CDR3 region has the DNA TGTGCCAGCAGTTTATACGGGGAAAAACTGTTTTTT. This gives the protein CASSLYGEKLFF.